These 24 T cell receptor beta chains were sequenced from one sample in a study of blood T cell repertoires in COVID-19 (TCRdb year 2020). Library preparation was by the immunoSEQ multiplex PCR assay. TCRdb mirrors the immuneACCESS table, restricted to in-frame sequences. Some clones are absent from its copies; in checked studies, under half trace to an unresolved V gene, and the reason for the others is unknown. Here the sample has a few hundred thousand clones; approximately 89% occur a single time. The ten top clones hold over 2% of the sample. Sequenced: peripheral blood. The receptors here all came from a woman aged 45-65 years with acute or convalescent COVID-19.

The CDR3 region is CASSRATSGSFYEQYF. DNA for the CDR3: TGTGCCAGCAGTAGGGCGACTAGCGGGAGCTTTTACGAGCAGTACTTC. This chain uses TRBV28 with TRBJ2-7; 12 nucleotides match TRBD2. The V segment lost 5 bases and the J segment 4 bases; nucleotides outside the gene matches: 9. Per the germline V gene, CDR1 is MDHEN and CDR2 is SYDVKM. The CDR3 consists of 16 residues.

This clone was recorded once. Other DNA sequences from this sample encode an identical CDR3 as well. J is TRBJ2-3 and V is TRBV18; the D is unclear. This CDR3 is built from 13 residues. Trimming removed 3 bases from V and 0 bases from J, with 4 bases in between. Germline V gene sequence: CDR1 KGHSH, CDR2 LQKENI. The CDR3: CASSPSSTDTQYF. The CDR3 DNA sequence: TGTGCCAGCTCACCGTCTAGCACAGATACGCAGTATTTT.

The rearrangement joins TRBV6-6 to TRBJ2-1; 12 nucleotides match TRBD2. V trimming: 5 bases; J trimming: 7 bases; junction bases outside the gene matches: 9. The CDR3 covers 16 residues. From germline, CDR1 is MNHNY and CDR2 SVGAGI (reference sequence). CDR3 region: CASSATLAGGINEQFF. The CDR3 nucleotides read TGTGCCAGCAGTGCCACGCTAGCGGGAGGGATAAATGAGCAGTTCTTC.

The CDR3 bases are TGCGCCAGCAGCGGGGTTCCAGGGTTGAACACTGAAGCTTTCTTT. Residues: CASSGVPGLNTEAFF. V usage is TRBV5-1 and J usage is TRBJ1-1, with a possible D match to TRBD1 (5 bases). In germline, CDR1 is SGHRS, CDR2 YFSETQ. The CDR3 runs 15 residues. V was trimmed by 4 bases and J by 0 bases, leaving 13 bases between them.

This chain uses TRBV7-6 with TRBJ2-6; D is undetermined. This CDR3 spans 15 amino acids. The ends were cut back, 6 bases at V and 1 base at J, with 10 bases in the middle. CDR1 is SGHVS and CDR2 is FNYEAQ in the germline V gene. The CDR3 spells CASRELESGANVLTF. As DNA, the CDR3 is TGTGCCAGCAGAGAACTCGAGTCTGGGGCCAACGTCCTGACTTTC.

This clone has only one observation. The rearrangement joins TRBV19 to TRBJ2-1, with 9 positions matching TRBD1. J gave up 0 bases and V 4 bases, and 7 bases lay outside the gene matches. CDR3 length: 17 amino acids. Germline V gene data show CDR1 as LNHDA and CDR2 as SQIVND (reference sequence). CDR3 sequence (DNA): TGTGCCAGTAGTAGCCGACAGGGGGGGGGCTCCTACAATGAGCAGTTCTTC. Its translation: CASSSRQGGGSYNEQFF. Full variable domain (remainder filled in from reference TRBV19 and TRBJ2-1): DGGITQSPKYLFRKEGQNVTLSCEQNLNHDAMYWYRQDPGQGLRLIYYSQIVNDFQKGDIAEGYSVSREKKESFPLTVTSAQKNPTAFYLCASSSRQGGGSYNEQFFGPGTRLTVL.

The rearrangement links TRBV5-1 to TRBJ1-4, with TRBD1 matching 10 bases. V lost 2 bases, J lost 6 bases, and 4 bases stayed unmatched. The CDR3 loop spans 15 amino acids. The germline gives CDR1 SGHRS, CDR2 YFSETQ. The CDR3: CASSFGTGADEKLFF. The CDR3 region has the DNA TGCGCCAGCAGCTTTGGGACAGGGGCTGATGAAAAACTGTTTTTT.

The J gene is TRBJ2-3, the V gene TRBV2; 8 bases line up with TRBD1. The germline V gene has CDR1 SNHLY and CDR2 FYNNEI. This CDR3 contains 14 residues. Trimming at V came to 8 bases and at J to 3 bases, leaving 7 bases not matched to a gene. DNA of the CDR3: TGTGCCAGCTCGGGGACAGGCCCGACAGATACGCAGTATTTT. This sequence encodes CASSGTGPTDTQYF.

The chain is built from TRBV19 and TRBJ1-5; D is ambiguous. Germline V gene data show CDR1 as LNHDA and CDR2 as SQIVND (reference sequence). The length of the CDR3 is 14 residues. Trimming pared 7 bases from V and 0 bases from J, leaving 10 bases between. Here the CDR3 DNA reads TGTGCCAGTATTGAACCCTATAGCAATCAGCCCCAGCATTTT. It encodes CASIEPYSNQPQHF.

This rearrangement joins TRBV28 to TRBJ2-2, with a possible D match to TRBD2 (5 bases). V was cut by 6 bases and J by 8 bases, with 19 bases left in between. The germline V gene has CDR1 MDHEN and CDR2 SYDVKM. CDR3 length equals 15 residues. CDR3 nucleotides: TGTGCCAGCAGCCAAACGGGTCTAGCAGGTGGGGAGCTGTTTTTT. Its translation: CASSQTGLAGGELFF.

The V and J genes are TRBV5-5 and TRBJ2-3; TRBD1 matches at 7 bases. J lost 0 bases, V lost 3 bases, and 4 bases had no gene match. Germline CDR1 SGHKS, CDR2 YYEKEE (reference sequence). The CDR3 length is 15 residues. The DNA of the CDR3 is TGTGCCAGCAGCTCCCGACAGGGTAGCACAGATACGCAGTATTTT. It is translated as CASSSRQGSTDTQYF.

Turning to this clone: Other DNA variants within this sample encode the same CDR3. J is TRBJ2-7 and V is TRBV7-2; TRBD2 matches 10 bases. V was pared by 1 base and J by 3 bases, with 3 bases of the junction left unmatched. The length of the CDR3 is 15 residues. Germline values: CDR1 SGHTA, CDR2 FQGNSA. This chain's CDR3 is CASSLGLAGVYEQYF. The CDR3 nucleotides are TGTGCCAGCAGCTTAGGTCTAGCGGGAGTCTACGAGCAGTACTTC.

This chain links TRBV29-1 with TRBJ1-4; 7 nucleotides match TRBD1. The CDR3 has 13 residues. The V segment lost 5 bases and the J segment 6 bases; nucleotides outside the gene matches: 6. Per germline, CDR1 SQVTM and CDR2 ANQGSEA. The CDR3 loop reads CSVRTGSDEKLFF. CDR3 sequence (DNA): TGCAGCGTTCGGACAGGATCGGATGAAAAACTGTTTTTT. Looking up the rest from reference TRBV29-1 and TRBJ1-4 gives the full variable domain: SAVISQKPSRDICQRGTSLTIQCQVDSQVTMMFWYRQQPGQSLTLIATANQGSEATYESGFVIDKFPISRPNLTFSTLTVSNMSPEDSSIYLCSVRTGSDEKLFFGSGTQLSVL.

The chain links TRBV29-1 to TRBJ2-7; 9 bases line up with TRBD2. This CDR3 region has 16 residues. The V gene end was trimmed by 5 bases and the J gene end by 0 bases; junction bases not matched to a gene: 11. In germline, CDR1 is SQVTM, CDR2 ANQGSEA. The chain's CDR3 is CSVCNVAGDHSYEQYF. The DNA for the CDR3 is TGCAGCGTTTGCAACGTAGCGGGGGATCACTCCTACGAGCAGTACTTC.

The chain has TRBV9 and TRBJ2-7, with TRBD1 matching over 10 bases. Germline loops: CDR1 SGDLS, CDR2 YYNGEE. J lost 4 bases, V lost 5 bases, and 9 bases had no gene match. There are 15 residues in the CDR3. CDR3: CASSGGQGPYYEQYF. The CDR3 DNA sequence: TGTGCCAGCAGTGGGGGACAGGGGCCCTATTACGAGCAGTACTTC.

This clone turned up a few times. The chain couples TRBV27 to TRBJ1-5; the D is unclear. Trimming took 8 bases from V and 2 from J, leaving 16 bases between them. Per the germline V gene, CDR1 is MNHEY and CDR2 is SMNVEV (reference sequence). There are 15 residues in the CDR3. CDR3 amino acids: CASLQPRSGNQPQHF. The CDR3 bases are TGTGCCAGCCTTCAGCCCAGGTCGGGCAATCAGCCCCAGCATTTT.

The V gene is TRBV7-3, the J gene TRBJ2-5, with a tentative D call TRBD2 (5 bases). V lost 5 bases, J lost 5 bases, and 12 bases lay in between. The CDR3 extends over 13 amino acids. Germline CDR1 SGHTA, CDR2 FQGTGA. The DNA for the CDR3 is TGTGCCAGCAGCCAGCGGAGTGAGGAGACCCAGTACTTC. Its translation is CASSQRSEETQYF.

The genes are TRBV27 and TRBJ1-4; 9 nucleotides agree with TRBD1. The CDR3 runs 13 residues. CDR1 MNHEY and CDR2 SMNVEV come from the germline V gene (reference sequence). The V and J ends lost 8 bases and 3 bases, in that order; junction bases with no gene match: 1. The chain's CDR3 is CASRDRANEKLFF. In DNA form, the CDR3 reads TGTGCCAGCCGGGACAGGGCTAATGAAAAACTGTTTTTT.

The chain carries TRBV7-3 and TRBJ2-5; a weak D match, TRBD2 (6 bases). The CDR3 runs 13 residues. Trimming removed 8 bases at V and 4 bases at J, with 14 bases between. Germline V gives CDR1 SGHTA, CDR2 FQGTGA. The CDR3 region has the DNA TGTGCCAGCTCTGCCTGGCGGGGAGAGACCCAGTACTTC. Amino acid sequence: CASSAWRGETQYF.

The CDR3 sequence: CASSPAGHSGRESYNEQFF. The CDR3 DNA is TGTGCCAGCAGTCCAGCCGGCCATAGCGGGAGAGAATCCTACAATGAGCAGTTCTTC. This chain uses TRBV27 with TRBJ2-1, with 9 nucleotides matching TRBD2. The germline CDR1 and CDR2 sequences are MNHEY and SMNVEV (reference sequence). With 5 bases clipped from V and 1 base from J, the junction kept 15 bases outside the gene matches. This CDR3 is 19 amino acids long.

The V and J genes are TRBV28 and TRBJ2-1, with 9 bases aligning to TRBD2. Trimming removed 4 bases from V and 12 bases from J; junction bases left unmatched: 13. Germline V CDR1 and CDR2: MDHEN, SYDVKM. The length of the CDR3 is 15 residues. The CDR3 spells CASSSPSGREGRQFF. In DNA form, the CDR3 reads TGTGCCAGCAGTTCCCCCTCAGGGCGGGAGGGTCGGCAGTTCTTC.

V is TRBV11-2 and J is TRBJ2-3; 11 bases match TRBD1. After removal of 7 bases from V and 4 bases from J, the junction contained 4 bases not matched to a gene. CDR3 size: 14 residues. Germline lookup yields CDR1 SGHAT and CDR2 FQNNGV. The CDR3 loop is CASTRTGGADTQYF. The CDR3 bases are TGTGCCAGCACCCGGACAGGGGGCGCAGATACGCAGTATTTT.

This chain uses TRBV9 with TRBJ1-1; D is unclear. CDR3 length: 15 amino acids. V was clipped by 0 bases and J by 2 bases, with 11 bases between them. In germline, CDR1 is SGDLS, CDR2 YYNGEE. The CDR3: CASSVVPGKNTEAFF. CDR3 DNA: TGTGCCAGCAGCGTAGTACCAGGAAAAAACACTGAAGCTTTCTTT.

This rearrangement joins TRBV4-3 to TRBJ1-4, with 9 positions matching TRBD1. Germline CDR1 is LGHNA and CDR2 is YSLEER. The CDR3 is 14 amino acids. With 4 bases clipped from V and 8 bases from J, the junction kept 5 bases outside the gene matches. The CDR3 nucleotides read TGCGCCAGCAGCCCGGGACAGGGATACGAAAAACTGTTTTTT. Translating gives CASSPGQGYEKLFF.